This record concerns one TCR beta chain sequence. The target of this receptor is not known. These data come from a study of cytomegalovirus exposure and HLA in healthy donors (TCRdb year 2017). Some background on the complete study: In an earlier analysis of roughly 500 of the donors, 276 Gb of sequence data and 117 million unique TCR beta sequences from about 180 million T cells were reported. Because of strong linkage in the cohort, 4 to 6 DR-DQ haplotypes were treated as single units for association and clustering. Donor age, sex, ethnicity and CMV serostatus were compiled alongside the repertoire data. An early release that covered approximately 600 HLA-typed donors contained approximately 300 gigabases of sequencing data and 65 million to 100 million unique TCR sequences. Of the roughly 400 genotyped donors, around 81% fell in the genetic ancestry cluster associated with self-reported Caucasian donors. Among 300 to 500 genotyped donors of the cohort, an average of around 250,000 unique TCR beta nucleotide sequences was sequenced per donor, of which about 18% were non-productive. A later analysis re-analyzed previously published TCR beta repertoires from 500 to 700 donors and added high-resolution HLA genotyping to study TCR occurrence patterns. The number of typed donors differed by locus: roughly 620-630 for A, B, C, DRB1 and DQB1; 500 to 550 for DQA1; 600 to 610 for DPA1; and about 450 for DPB1. A separate validation cohort of about 110 different subjects was used in addition to the roughly 670-subject first cohort. All discovery cohort repertoires had been generated on a single sequencing platform. The study profiled the T cell repertoires of approximately 700 subjects by immunosequencing and related them to cytomegalovirus serostatus. The study was designed to test whether signatures of past pathogen exposure could be identified by cataloging public T cell receptors. A later genetic analysis took genome-wide SNP genotypes for about 65% of the 666 donors and used that subset as a discovery cohort. An earlier analysis of around 640 of the donors used high-throughput TCR beta sequencing to judge whether each TCR beta V gene segment behaved as functional or pseudogenic. HLA typing included class I and class II loci at four-digit resolution. The later analysis used no new phenotypic data to find candidate immune exposures, relying instead on TCR beta sequences and their occurrence across donors. To predict cytomegalovirus infection status, the study brought together high-throughput TCR immunosequencing, statistical association of individual TCRs with disease status, and machine learning.

The cohort was made up of roughly 670 healthy bone marrow donors. All cohort members were sampled while nominally healthy, although unrecorded immune exposures were likely present. The donor was CMV seronegative and was included in the group of about 400 seronegative cohort members. A peripheral blood sample was provided by each donor, and peripheral blood mononuclear cells were used for TCR beta sequencing. The Qiagen DNeasy Blood Extraction Kit was used to extract genomic DNA from the blood cell samples. Based on the germline V gene, the CDR1 and CDR2 sequences are MDHEN and SYDVKM. V sheds 4 bases and J sheds 3 bases, leaving 26 bases between their ends. Taken from cysteine to phenylalanine, the CDR3 has 19 residues. Only the CDR3 portion is preserved as DNA: 57 bases, with reading frame beginning at the first base. Libraries came from the immunoSEQ multiplex PCR assay. For the multiplex PCR, a mixture combining 60 forward primers for TCR Vbeta segments and 13 reverse primers for TCR Jbeta segments was used. The CDR3 region of rearranged TCR beta genes was amplified from genomic DNA with a multiplex PCR assay. On the Illumina HiSeq System, the amplified TCR beta libraries were sequenced as 87-base-pair reads. Per the source publication's procedure: A later analysis counted tens of millions of unique TCR beta chains across the 650 to 700 repertoires, and some 12 million of these chains were shared by at least two donors. A nearest-neighbor algorithm error-corrected the raw reads and collapsed the reads into unique sequences, merging closely related sequences to remove PCR and sequencing errors. CDR3 sequences were aligned to IMGT reference sequences to assign V, D and J gene segments. For a sequence to be retained, a match of at least six nucleotides to both a V gene segment and a J gene segment was required. Rearrangements were called productive when the CDR3 lacked stop codons and stayed in frame with V and J; all others were non-productive. Following IMGT convention, CDR3 was defined as the stretch from the second conserved V-encoded cysteine to the conserved J-encoded phenylalanine. The earlier analysis of about 610 of the donors excluded sequences that lacked an unambiguous match to a single V gene segment. In an earlier analysis of 587 of the donors, V segments were called functional above 56.7% productive rearrangements and were called segregating when the between-donor standard deviation exceeded 5%. A statistical classification framework was developed to diagnose cytomegalovirus status using the catalog of TCR beta chain sequences. In a later analysis, TCR nucleotide sequences were compared against IMGT/GENE-DB human TR gene sequences so that V and J genes could be assigned. Using the TCRdist pipeline, a later analysis assigned CDR3 sequences along with most-parsimonious VDJ recombination scenarios. In a later analysis, each TCR beta chain was defined by its CDR3 amino acid sequence together with its V-gene family, and reads lacking a unique V-gene family were excluded. A later analysis removed over 500 highly shared, low-generation-probability nucleotide sequences to deal with suspected cross-contamination and a sequencing artifact. In a later analysis, a clonal expansion index was calculated for each public chain from normalized within-repertoire ranks of inferred template counts. A later analysis computed generation probabilities with a VDJ recombination model fitted to out-of-frame rearrangements, and checked the results against IGoR. In a later analysis, TCR-TCR, TCR-HLA and TCR-CMV co-occurrence was scored with hypergeometric tests, and a repertoire-size bias correction was applied to TCR pairs. A later analysis estimated false discovery rates by permuting HLA or CMV assignments 20 times. In a later analysis, co-occurring TCRs were grouped using DBSCAN, with TCRdist sequence similarity added in when clustering inside HLA-allele-positive subsets. Co-occurrence clustering excluded repertoires with fewer than 30,000 or more than 120,000 public chains, plus five with anomalous nucleotide sharing. The table comes from immuneACCESS by way of TCRdb, which keeps in-frame sequences with V and J called. Part of the clones is missing from these tables; in studies checked, under half for an unresolved V gene and the rest for unknown reasons. V and J calls and clone size are copied from that table; D and trimming were computed from the DNA. This sample's table has entries for about 72,000 clones. Roughly 2.7% of the sample goes to the ten largest clones.

General findings and caveats noted by the study authors: In a later analysis, HLA-associated TCR beta chains were found to be more clonally expanded and to have lower generation probabilities than equally common non-associated chains. Because some donors lacked HLA typing at each locus, the association tests relied only on the typed subset. A further reported finding was that TCR beta sequences accurately predicted the HLA-A and HLA-B alleles for most subjects in the first cohort. In an earlier analysis of some 500 of the donors, most TCR beta V segments appeared in productive rearrangements about 90% or about 30% of the time, broadly matching IMGT annotations. CMV serostatus was the only immune exposure information available for the cohort. When HLA alleles, especially DR and DQ, strongly co-occurred, TCR associations were difficult to assign to individual alleles. Correlated functional status among segregating V segments might be attributable to linkage disequilibrium, but an unknown experimental factor could not be ruled out. According to a later analysis, most CMV-associated TCR beta chains appeared to be HLA-restricted, and the HLA associations seemed to be driven largely by CMV exposure. In both the original and validation cohorts, the classifier was reported to diagnose cytomegalovirus status with high specificity and sensitivity. Sequencing depth was assumed to be roughly uniform across donors in the presence/absence analyses, though that assumption may not hold. V-gene and J-gene trimming of TCR beta chains was associated with a missense DCLRE1C variant in a later genetic analysis, and the association was replicated in an independent cohort. The 87-base-pair reads could not distinguish some IMGT-functional V segments, including TRBV6-2 and TRBV6-3, so those segments were excluded. According to a later analysis, TCR association rates differed among HLA loci, with DRB1 alleles showing the most associated TCRs and HLA-C alleles showing the fewest. Most TCR sequences were seen in very few donors, while some public TCRs were found in many individuals. In this cohort, only TCR beta chains were sequenced, and detectable features were limited by the absence of alpha or paired-chain data. A total of 150 or so TCR beta chains were listed by the study as associated with cytomegalovirus. According to a later genetic analysis, donors in an Asian-associated ancestry cluster had fewer N-insertions in productive TCRs than the approximately 670-donor mean. A later analysis reported that several top co-occurrence clusters appeared linked to parvovirus B19, influenza, CMV and Epstein-Barr virus. About 17 rarely observed V segments, including chromosome 9 orphons, were excluded from the earlier analysis of some 590 of the donors because counts were too low. The authors suggested that the approach could potentially be extended to other disease states and immunological phenotypes. Specific HLA alleles were associated with around 18,000 TCR beta sequences at a false discovery rate of 0.05 in a later analysis. A cluster of highly shared sequence variants was judged likely to be a technical artifact of the sequencing pipeline. In vitro tests confirmed that a few of the cytomegalovirus-associated TCR beta chains recognize cytomegalovirus antigens.

Sequences were obtained from PBMCs. The sequence is built from TRBV28 and TRBJ2-3; the D segment could be TRBD1, given 7 matching bases. This clonotype originated in a man aged 35 to 55 in good health and CMV-seronegative. The nucleotide sequence is given as TGTGCCAGCAGTTCGATACACATCAGGGGGGCACCCCAAACAGATACGCAGTATTTT. Its coded protein is CASSSIHIRGAPQTDTQYF.